These T cell receptor beta chains were read from a single sample in a study of T cell responses to AZD1222 COVID-19 vaccine. Sequencing was performed with immunoSEQ multiplex PCR; in TCRdb, only in-frame clones are kept and a portion is missing. The sample lists over 100,000 clones, about nine tenths occurring once. The sample in question was peripheral blood, obtained on day 0 of AZD1222 vaccination. These receptors all come from an adult in good health. The CDR3 runs from the conserved cysteine through the conserved F or W.

TRBJ2-2 | TRBV27 | CASKLTPNTGELFF
TRBJ2-7 | TRBV3-1/TRBV3-2 | CASSQWDRAEEQYF
TRBJ2-5 | TRBV3-1/TRBV3-2 | CASSQVKLYEETQYF
TRBJ2-2 | TRBV19 | CASSPRSLRGTGELFF
TRBJ2-7 | TRBV7-3 | CASSSSSYEQYF
TRBJ1-2 | TRBV7-3 | CASSDRDSGYTF
TRBJ2-1 | TRBV4-2 | CASSQRRGNEQFF
TRBJ1-2 | TRBV14 | CASSHGEILSNYGYTF
TRBJ2-1 | TRBV10-1 | CASSESRGGPYNEQFF
TRBJ1-4 | TRBV19 | CASSMEGRRATNEKLFF
TRBJ2-4 | TRBV4-3 | CASSRGAGLAKNIQYF
TRBJ1-2 | TRBV6-5 | CASSYSRTGGARGYTF
TRBJ2-1 | TRBV4-3 | CASSQSGGPSYNEQFF
TRBJ2-3 | TRBV7-9 | CASSLAVDTQYF
TRBJ1-2 | TRBV7-6 | CASSLAGSLKRGYTF
TRBJ1-1 | TRBV9 | CASSVGQGTSGNTEAFF
TRBJ2-1 | TRBV13 | CASSLNLGQFF
TRBJ1-2 | TRBV12-3/TRBV12-4 | CASSDPGRGGYTF
TRBJ2-2 | TRBV9 | CASSVNDPGTAITGELFF
TRBJ2-5 | TRBV5-4 | CASSLGIGTSGKETQYF
TRBJ2-1 | TRBV4-1 | CASSQALQGSIYNEQFF
TRBJ2-4 | TRBV5-1 | CASSLARNIQYF
TRBJ2-1 | TRBV7-9 | CASSLDMAAPTGDEQFF
TRBJ1-1 | TRBV4-2 | CASSQDSQVVGTEAFF
TRBJ2-5 | TRBV13 | CASSLAGGEETQYF
TRBJ2-5 | TRBV7-9 | CASSLAGTSGETQYF
TRBJ2-2 | TRBV3-1/TRBV3-2 | CASKRTSIFSGELFF
TRBJ1-4 | TRBV14 | CASSQATGGFEKLFF
TRBJ2-7 | TRBV28 | CASSFVTGQSSYEQYF
TRBJ2-1 | TRBV6-5 | CASSYRGIRNNEQFF
TRBJ2-7 | TRBV19 | CASSIGALPDYEQYF
TRBJ1-6 | TRBV2 | CASSGQVYNSPLHF
TRBJ2-3 | TRBV15 | CATSRVGEHTDTQYF
TRBJ1-6 | TRBV11-2 | CASSSGQGDLWNSPLHF
TRBJ2-5 | TRBV5-1 | CASSGNGETQYF
TRBJ1-5 | TRBV6-5 | CASHGDSGGNQPQHF
TRBJ1-2 | TRBV20-1 | CSATAYGYTF
TRBJ1-2 | TRBV7-9 | CASSSSGIRGGYTF
TRBJ2-2 | TRBV11-3 | CASSLANRGKAGELFF
TRBJ2-7 | TRBV30 | CAWSGQAYEQYF
TRBJ1-3 | TRBV6-1 | CASSETWGGQGNTIYF
TRBJ1-1 | TRBV28 | CASSRGGTEAFF
TRBJ2-7 | TRBV4-1 | CASSPARWQGYYEQYF
TRBJ2-4 | TRBV15 | CATSREGSAKNIQYF
TRBJ1-1 | TRBV10-3 | CAISGDRNTEAFF
TRBJ1-3 | TRBV24-1 | CATSRGSENTIYF
TRBJ1-1 | TRBV5-6 | CASSLGSGRRRPEAFF
TRBJ1-1 | TRBV6-5 | CASSYSAGNTEAFF
TRBJ2-2 | TRBV9 | CASSSTSGTGELFF
TRBJ2-2 | TRBV30 | CAWSGGGTGELFF
TRBJ1-2 | TRBV27 | CASSLSRVAFHGYTF
TRBJ1-2 | TRBV18 | CASSRDRGLGYTF
TRBJ2-1 | TRBV28 | CASSPRVTYNEQFF
TRBJ2-5 | TRBV3-1/TRBV3-2 | CASSQMRGGQETQYF
TRBJ1-2 | TRBV24-1 | CATSDTGYDYGYTF
TRBJ2-3 | TRBV2 | CASSESQAATDTQYF
TRBJ1-5 | TRBV6-2/TRBV6-3 | CASSYLGQVFF
TRBJ2-2 | TRBV19 | CASSMSPDNTGELFF
TRBJ1-4 | TRBV28 | CASRMTGESEKLFF